What follows is one T cell receptor beta chain and its context. The antigen it binds to is not known. A read error may account for a junction end that differs from germline. This record belongs to a study of T cell repertoires and leukemia-associated antigens (dated by TCRdb to 2018 to 2020). Study-wide context: Per sample, about 5.1 to 6.6 million read pairs and about 3.3 to 5.0 million effective reads were obtained, for about 15 million effective reads in total. Using in vitro peptide stimulation of healthy T cells, the study set out to figure out what antigen is recognized by a TCR Vbeta21 clone that had previously been found in CML patients.

From its cysteine to its phenylalanine, the CDR3 spans 15 amino acids. Just the 45-base CDR3 DNA is kept, in frame starting at base 1. CDR1 and CDR2 (SGDLS, YYNGEE) derive from the germline V gene. CD3+ T cells were initially rested overnight at approximately 2.5 million cells/mL in RPMI 1640 lacking fetal bovine serum. CD3+ T cells were isolated from PBMCs with MACS immunomagnetic beads following the manufacturer's instructions. Broad study findings and their caveats: Across the four groups, there were no significant differences in the numbers of Vbeta genes (about 60), Jbeta genes (over twelve), VDJ rearrangements, or unique CDR3s. Antigen specificity and function of the expanded clones were not tested directly and required further investigation.

TRIzol reagent was used to extract total RNA from the cultured T cells. 5' rapid amplification of cDNA ends (5'RACE) was used to amplify TCRbeta libraries from RNA. Before sequencing, Qubit, an Agilent instrument, and quantitative PCR were used to check library concentration and integrity. A commercial service provider sequenced the qualified libraries on Illumina HiSeq or MiSeq. Concerning the study's data processing: TCR sequences in each sample were identified with MiXCR version 1.8.2. Qualified clones required a CDR3 longer than four amino acids, an in-frame nucleotide length, and no stop codon. An effective read was defined as a read containing the complete CDR3 structure. RT-PCR with 24 Vbeta primers, GeneScan spectratyping, and Sanger sequencing were used to validate the expanded clones. The public reads were reanalyzed by TCRdb: fastp trimming at Q25, MiXCR alignment, in-frame beta chains only. Here each entry gathers all rows of one CDR3 protein and keeps the most common genes and DNA. What appears here as the V and J calls and clone size reflects TCRdb's work, not the paper's. Within this sample are 9,800 or so distinct CDR3 sequences, with about 40% of them counted one time only. The ten most abundant clones make up roughly 53% of the sample.

This TCR came from a female donor in good health. The rearranged segments are TRBV9 and TRBJ2-3; TRBD2 agrees with 7 junctional bases. The sample taken for sequencing was CD3+ T cells sorted from blood and cultured. The nucleotide sequence is given as TGTGCCGGCAGCGTAGGTGGGAGGGCCACGGATACGCAGTATTTT. Its coded protein is CAGSVGGRATDTQYF.